The clone carrying this T cell receptor beta chain was seen at least ten times. This entry belongs to a study of neurological immune-mediated disorders. The cDNA came from 5'RACE with 10-nucleotide random UMIs. Every sequencing run returned over 190 million TCR-beta sequences, which were derived from 15-18 subjects. Using its own MiXCR run on the 5' RACE reads, TCRdb lists one record per CDR3 protein. This table has 50,000 to 65,000 distinct CDR3 sequences, 3.6% appearing once. The CDR3 sequence is 14 residues long. Germline assignment: CDR1 MNHEY and CDR2 SMNVEV (reference sequence). Germline trimming cut 5 bases from V and 10 bases from J; bases unmatched to any gene: 5. Where libraries were unsorted, they were derived from 2 million PBMCs stored at -80 degrees C.

The sample comprised PBMCs. The chain is built from TRBV27 and TRBJ2-1, with 13 bases lining up with TRBD2. This clonotype was sampled from a man under 40 with multiple sclerosis. The CDR3 protein is CASSGGLAGTEQFF. CDR3 nucleotides: TGTGCCAGCAGTGGGGGACTAGCGGGAACGGAGCAGTTCTTC.